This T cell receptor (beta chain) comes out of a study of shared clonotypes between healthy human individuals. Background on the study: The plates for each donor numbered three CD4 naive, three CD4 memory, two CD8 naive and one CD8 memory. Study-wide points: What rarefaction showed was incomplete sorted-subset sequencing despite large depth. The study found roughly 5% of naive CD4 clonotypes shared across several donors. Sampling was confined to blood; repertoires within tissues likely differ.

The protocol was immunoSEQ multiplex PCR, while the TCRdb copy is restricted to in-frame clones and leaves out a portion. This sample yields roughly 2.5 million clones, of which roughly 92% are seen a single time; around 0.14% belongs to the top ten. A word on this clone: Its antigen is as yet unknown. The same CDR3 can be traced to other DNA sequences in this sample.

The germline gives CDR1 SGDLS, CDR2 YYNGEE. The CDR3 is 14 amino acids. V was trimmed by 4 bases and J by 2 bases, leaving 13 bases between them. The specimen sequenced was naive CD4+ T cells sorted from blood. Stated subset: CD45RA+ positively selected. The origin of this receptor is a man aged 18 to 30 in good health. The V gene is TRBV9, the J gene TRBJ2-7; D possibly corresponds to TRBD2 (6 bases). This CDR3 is CASSPGTGTYEQYF. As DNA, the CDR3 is TGTGCCAGCAGCCCCGGGACTGGGACCTACGAGCAGTACTTC.